This TCR beta chain was captured by sequencing in a study of PD-L1 blockade in urothelial cancer. Germline loops: CDR1 SNHLY, CDR2 FYNNEI. CDR3 length equals 16 residues. V lost 7 bases, J lost 1 base, and 16 bases lay in between. Time point noted: peripheral blood 6 weeks after treatment start. Profiled with immunoSEQ multiplex PCR; TCRdb holds only in-frame clones, not every one. Among approximately 38,000 clones listed, about 88% were seen once. The sample in question was PBMCs, obtained around atezolizumab (anti-PD-L1) treatment. The V and J genes are TRBV2 and TRBJ2-2; TRBD2 is a possible D gene (6 bases). The clonotype comes from a man between 60 and 75 years old with urothelial cancer. The CDR3 bases are TGTGCCAGCATTAGCCGGGCGGGACTGAACACCGGGGAGCTGTTTTTT. It codes for CASISRAGLNTGELFF.